The T cell receptor (beta chain) under discussion was sequenced for a study of blood T cell repertoires in COVID-19. Study-wide context: The cDNA or gDNA used as material had been derived from T cells, B-cell-depleted T cells, or PBMCs.

The CDR3 runs 14 residues. V shed 6 bases and J 3 bases; nucleotides not matched to a gene: 6. Germline V gene data show CDR1 as MDHEN and CDR2 as SYDVKM. Original methodology: Using reference gene primer amplification, nucleated cell counts were estimated. Here immunoSEQ multiplex PCR was the method, and the copy in TCRdb shows in-frame clones only, minus some. V, J and clone size were drawn from that table, and D and trimming were deduced from the DNA. The sample records 470,000 or so clones, approximately 90% being singletons. The rearrangement uses TRBV28 and TRBJ2-7, with 9 nucleotides matching TRBD2. Sequenced: peripheral blood. The TCR was taken from a woman in her twenties or thirties with acute or convalescent COVID-19. The CDR3 spells CASSLAGRFYEQYF. The CDR3 coding sequence is TGTGCCAGCAGCCTAGCGGGGCGGTTCTACGAGCAGTACTTC.